The rows below give T cell receptor beta chains drawn from one sample of a study of cytomegalovirus exposure and HLA in healthy donors. Profiling relied on immunoSEQ multiplex PCR, and the TCRdb table lists in-frame clones only, not all of them. Of 150,000 to 200,000 clones listed, around 75% were seen once; the top ten hold roughly 8.2%. Sequenced material: PBMCs. These receptors were taken from a woman aged 40 to 50 in good health and CMV-seropositive. Each CDR3 is given with its conserved first and last residue. D genes are given only for firm matches. Size tells how often a clone was seen (once, few, many) or the class of an expanded clone, and some rows leave it out.

V: TRBV4-1
J: TRBJ2-2
D: TRBD1
length: 16
size: -
DNA: TGCGCCAGCAGCCACGCCGGGACAGGGAAAACCGGGGAGCTGTTTTTT
CDR3: CASSHAGTGKTGELFF

V: TRBV19
J: TRBJ2-4
D: -
length: 15
size: -
DNA: TGTGCCAGTACCAGAGGGGGGGGCGAGGGAAACATTCAGTACTTC
CDR3: CASTRGGGEGNIQYF

V: TRBV9
J: TRBJ2-1
D: TRBD2
length: 15
size: -
DNA: TGTGCCAGCAGCGTAGGGAGCGGGAGCTACAATGAGCAGTTCTTC
CDR3: CASSVGSGSYNEQFF

V: TRBV19
J: TRBJ1-5
D: -
length: 15
size: -
DNA: TGTGCCAGTAGTATAGGACAGTTGGGCAATCAGCCCCAGCATTTT
CDR3: CASSIGQLGNQPQHF

V: TRBV21-1
J: TRBJ2-1
D: -
length: 22
size: once
DNA: TGTGCCAGCAGCCCGGAAAAGGGGGGGACTAGCGGGAGACTTAGCTCCTACAATGAGCAGTTCTTC
CDR3: CASSPEKGGTSGRLSSYNEQFF

V: TRBV28
J: TRBJ1-1
D: -
length: 15
size: -
DNA: TGTGCCAGCAGTTTCCCGCCCTCACAAGGGGCTGAAGCTTTCTTT
CDR3: CASSFPPSQGAEAFF

V: TRBV7-2
J: TRBJ2-3
D: -
length: 15
size: -
DNA: TGTGCCAGCAGCTTAGACTTTCTCACGAGAGATACGCAGTATTTT
CDR3: CASSLDFLTRDTQYF

V: TRBV6-4
J: TRBJ2-1
D: -
length: 15
size: -
DNA: TGTGCCAGCAGCCTACCCCGACGTCCTAGCAATGGGCAGTTCTTC
CDR3: CASSLPRRPSNGQFF

V: TRBV5-1
J: TRBJ1-1
D: TRBD1
length: 13
size: -
DNA: TGCGCCAGCAGCTTACAGGGGTACACTGAAGCTTTCTTT
CDR3: CASSLQGYTEAFF

V: TRBV5-1
J: TRBJ2-5
D: -
length: 14
size: -
DNA: TGCGCCAGCAGCAATGCTGGCGGACAAGAGACCCAGTACTTC
CDR3: CASSNAGGQETQYF

V: TRBV6-5
J: TRBJ1-1
D: TRBD1
length: 13
size: -
DNA: TGTGCCAGCAGACAGGGGTGGGAAACTGAAGCTTTCTTT
CDR3: CASRQGWETEAFF

V: TRBV19
J: TRBJ1-1
D: TRBD1
length: 15
size: -
DNA: TGTGCCAGTAGTCCTCGGACAGGGGTGAACACTGAAGCTTTCTTT
CDR3: CASSPRTGVNTEAFF

V: TRBV6-1
J: TRBJ1-6
D: TRBD1
length: 15
size: -
DNA: TGTGCCAGCACCCTATTCCAGGGGGCTAATTCACCCCTCCACTTT
CDR3: CASTLFQGANSPLHF

V: TRBV5-1
J: TRBJ2-7
D: TRBD2
length: 15
size: -
DNA: TGCGCCAGCAGCCCGCTAGCGGCCAGCTCCTACGAGCAGTACTTC
CDR3: CASSPLAASSYEQYF

V: TRBV28
J: TRBJ1-5
D: TRBD1
length: 15
size: -
DNA: TGTGCCAGCAGCCCCGACAGGGGAACTAATCAGCCCCAGCATTTT
CDR3: CASSPDRGTNQPQHF

V: TRBV6-5
J: TRBJ2-1
D: -
length: 13
size: -
DNA: TGTGCCAGTCACAGTAGTCCTCACAATGAGCAGTTCTTC
CDR3: CASHSSPHNEQFF

V: TRBV6-1
J: TRBJ1-5
D: -
length: 15
size: -
DNA: TGTGCCAGCAGCGCTCAGTGGGCCTCCCCCGGCCGCTTGCATTTT
CDR3: CASSAQWASPGRLHF

V: TRBV25-1
J: TRBJ2-7
D: -
length: 15
size: -
DNA: TGTGCCAGCAGTGAGGCCAGGCCTCCGCCCTCCGAGCAGTACTTC
CDR3: CASSEARPPPSEQYF

V: TRBV13
J: TRBJ1-5
D: -
length: 16
size: once
DNA: TGTGCCAGCAGCAAGACAGGCGATCGGGGCAATCAGCCCCAGCATTTT
CDR3: CASSKTGDRGNQPQHF

V: TRBV6-5
J: TRBJ2-7
D: TRBD1
length: 15
size: -
DNA: TGTGCCAGCAGTCTATATTACCAGGGGGCCTACGAGCAGTACTTC
CDR3: CASSLYYQGAYEQYF

V: TRBV28
J: TRBJ2-4
D: -
length: 17
size: -
DNA: TGTGCCAGCAGTCCGGGTGCAGGGTTGGGGGCCAAAAACATTCAGTACTTC
CDR3: CASSPGAGLGAKNIQYF

V: TRBV6-5
J: TRBJ1-5
D: TRBD1
length: 13
size: -
DNA: TGTGCCAGCAGTACGGACAGGGATCGGCCCCAGCATTTT
CDR3: CASSTDRDRPQHF

V: TRBV30
J: TRBJ2-5
D: TRBD1
length: 15
size: -
DNA: TGCGCCTGGAGTGCCGGACAGGGGCGCCAAGAGACCCAGTACTTC
CDR3: CAWSAGQGRQETQYF

V: TRBV7-2
J: TRBJ2-3
D: -
length: 12
size: few
DNA: TGTGCCAGCAGCCGGCTGGAGGGTACGCAGTATTTT
CDR3: CASSRLEGTQYF

V: TRBV2
J: TRBJ2-7
D: TRBD2
length: 11
size: -
DNA: TGTGCCTCCCCGGGGAGGGACGAGCAGTACTTC
CDR3: CASPGRDEQYF

V: TRBV4-1
J: TRBJ2-4
D: -
length: 16
size: -
DNA: TGCGCCAGCAGCCAAGGAGGAAGCGGGTCCAAAAACATTCAGTACTTC
CDR3: CASSQGGSGSKNIQYF

V: TRBV4-1
J: TRBJ2-1
D: TRBD2
length: 17
size: -
DNA: TGCGCCAGCAGCCAAGACATCCGGGAGGGCCTGTACAATGAGCAGTTCTTC
CDR3: CASSQDIREGLYNEQFF

V: TRBV5-4
J: TRBJ2-2
D: -
length: 15
size: few
DNA: TGTGCCAGCAGCTTGGAACTAGGAAATACCGGGGAGCTGTTTTTT
CDR3: CASSLELGNTGELFF

V: TRBV4-2
J: TRBJ2-3
D: TRBD2
length: 17
size: few
DNA: TGTGCCAGCAGCCAAGAGGTTCCTAGCGGCCACCAAGATACGCAGTATTTT
CDR3: CASSQEVPSGHQDTQYF

V: TRBV7-9
J: TRBJ2-7
D: TRBD1
length: 14
size: -
DNA: TGTGCCAGCAACCCCGGACAGGGAGCATACGAGCAGTACTTC
CDR3: CASNPGQGAYEQYF

V: TRBV28
J: TRBJ1-3
D: TRBD1
length: 15
size: few
DNA: TGTGCCAGCAGTATCCTGACAGGGACTGGAAACACCATATATTTT
CDR3: CASSILTGTGNTIYF

V: TRBV5-4
J: TRBJ2-1
D: TRBD1
length: 16
size: few
DNA: TGTGCCAGCAGCAAGGGACACCAAACCCAGGGGGATGAGCAGTTCTTC
CDR3: CASSKGHQTQGDEQFF

V: TRBV5-8
J: TRBJ2-1
D: TRBD1
length: 15
size: once
DNA: TGTGCCAGCAGCCAGGGACAGGGGACCTACAATGAGCAGTTCTTC
CDR3: CASSQGQGTYNEQFF

V: TRBV28
J: TRBJ2-3
D: TRBD1
length: 16
size: -
DNA: TGTGCCAGCAGTCCCCCGGGACAGGCGGGTGTAGATACGCAGTATTTT
CDR3: CASSPPGQAGVDTQYF

V: TRBV28
J: TRBJ1-1
D: -
length: 14
size: -
DNA: TGTGCCAGCAGTTTATCGCGCGAGGGCCTTGAAGCTTTCTTT
CDR3: CASSLSREGLEAFF

V: TRBV6-5
J: TRBJ1-4
D: TRBD1
length: 14
size: -
DNA: TGTGCCAGCAGTAGGGGACAGATTAATGAAAAACTGTTTTTT
CDR3: CASSRGQINEKLFF

V: TRBV5-1
J: TRBJ1-2
D: -
length: 16
size: -
DNA: TGCGCCAGCAGCTTGGTAGAAGGGACTTATAACTATGGCTACACCTTC
CDR3: CASSLVEGTYNYGYTF

V: TRBV28
J: TRBJ2-3
D: -
length: 16
size: few
DNA: TGTGCCAGCAGTGCCAGGTGGGGGCCACAAGCGGATACGCAGTATTTT
CDR3: CASSARWGPQADTQYF

V: TRBV5-5
J: TRBJ2-7
D: TRBD2
length: 15
size: -
DNA: TGTGCCAGCAGCTTGATGAGCGGGGTCTCCTACGAGCAGTACTTC
CDR3: CASSLMSGVSYEQYF

V: TRBV5-1
J: TRBJ1-4
D: TRBD1
length: 14
size: once
DNA: TGCGCCAGCAGCTCGGGACAGGGATTTGAAAAACTGTTTTTT
CDR3: CASSSGQGFEKLFF

V: TRBV7-2
J: TRBJ2-3
D: TRBD2
length: 15
size: few
DNA: TGTGCCAGCACGCTAGCGGGGATAACAGGAGATACGCAGTATTTT
CDR3: CASTLAGITGDTQYF

V: TRBV7-8
J: TRBJ1-2
D: -
length: 13
size: -
DNA: TGTGCCAGCAGCTGGGGGGGAGACGCCAGCTACACCTTC
CDR3: CASSWGGDASYTF

V: TRBV19
J: TRBJ1-2
D: TRBD1
length: 15
size: -
DNA: TGTGCCAGTAGTATATTAGTGCCAGGGGGATATGGCTACACCTTC
CDR3: CASSILVPGGYGYTF

V: TRBV18
J: TRBJ2-7
D: TRBD2
length: 17
size: -
DNA: TGTGCCAGCTCACCAATGGCTAGCGGGAGTCGGCTCGGCGAGCAGTACTTC
CDR3: CASSPMASGSRLGEQYF

V: TRBV27
J: TRBJ2-7
D: TRBD2
length: 16
size: -
DNA: TGTGCCAGCAGTCCGACCCGCACTAGCGGCTCCTACGAGCAGTACTTC
CDR3: CASSPTRTSGSYEQYF

V: TRBV18
J: TRBJ1-3
D: -
length: 13
size: -
DNA: TGTGCCAGCTCACAGGGGCCTGGAAACACCATATATTTT
CDR3: CASSQGPGNTIYF

V: TRBV7-2
J: TRBJ1-2
D: TRBD1
length: 15
size: -
DNA: TGTGCCAGCAGCTTAGGGACAGGGGACTGGTATGGCTACACCTTC
CDR3: CASSLGTGDWYGYTF

V: TRBV28
J: TRBJ1-1
D: -
length: 12
size: -
DNA: TGTGCCAGCAGACGGGGAACCCCTGAAGCTTTCTTT
CDR3: CASRRGTPEAFF

V: TRBV4-1
J: TRBJ1-1
D: -
length: 15
size: few
DNA: TGCGCCAGCAGCCAAGGGGAGGGGCAAAGGACTGAAGCTTTCTTT
CDR3: CASSQGEGQRTEAFF

V: TRBV28
J: TRBJ1-1
D: -
length: 15
size: few
DNA: TGTGCCAGCAGGGGGAGTTGGGGTCCGAACACTGAAGCTTTCTTT
CDR3: CASRGSWGPNTEAFF

V: TRBV7-3
J: TRBJ2-5
D: -
length: 17
size: -
DNA: TGTGCCAGCAGCTTAACGTCCACAAAAACGTACCAAGAGACCCAGTACTTC
CDR3: CASSLTSTKTYQETQYF

V: TRBV10-3
J: TRBJ1-2
D: TRBD1
length: 15
size: -
DNA: TGTGCCATCAGTGACGGGACAGTCGCTAACTATGGCTACACCTTC
CDR3: CAISDGTVANYGYTF

V: TRBV6-6
J: TRBJ2-3
D: -
length: 15
size: -
DNA: TGTGCCAGCAGTTACGAAGAGGGAGGCACAGATACGCAGTATTTT
CDR3: CASSYEEGGTDTQYF

V: TRBV6-5
J: TRBJ1-2
D: -
length: 11
size: -
DNA: TGTGCCAGCAGTTACCAGGGTGGCTACACCTTC
CDR3: CASSYQGGYTF

V: TRBV18
J: TRBJ1-1
D: TRBD1
length: 16
size: -
DNA: TGTGCCAGCTCACCGCAACCGGGACAGGGGAGCACTGAAGCTTTCTTT
CDR3: CASSPQPGQGSTEAFF

V: TRBV28
J: TRBJ2-7
D: -
length: 14
size: -
DNA: TGTGCCAGCAGTTTAGCCAGGGTGAGCTACGAGCAGTACTTC
CDR3: CASSLARVSYEQYF

V: TRBV5-6
J: TRBJ2-1
D: TRBD1
length: 16
size: -
DNA: TGTGCCAGCAGCTTTGAGGACAGGGGGTCCTACAATGAGCAGTTCTTC
CDR3: CASSFEDRGSYNEQFF

V: TRBV19
J: TRBJ1-5
D: -
length: 14
size: -
DNA: TGTGCCAGTAGTAGACGACAGGAAGGGCAGCCCCAGCATTTT
CDR3: CASSRRQEGQPQHF

V: TRBV5-1
J: TRBJ1-5
D: -
length: 13
size: few
DNA: TGCGCCAGCAGCTTCACAGGTAATCAGCCCCAGCATTTT
CDR3: CASSFTGNQPQHF

V: TRBV6-5
J: TRBJ2-3
D: -
length: 16
size: -
DNA: TGTGCCAGCAGTTACTCATGGGGCAGAAACACAGATACGCAGTATTTT
CDR3: CASSYSWGRNTDTQYF